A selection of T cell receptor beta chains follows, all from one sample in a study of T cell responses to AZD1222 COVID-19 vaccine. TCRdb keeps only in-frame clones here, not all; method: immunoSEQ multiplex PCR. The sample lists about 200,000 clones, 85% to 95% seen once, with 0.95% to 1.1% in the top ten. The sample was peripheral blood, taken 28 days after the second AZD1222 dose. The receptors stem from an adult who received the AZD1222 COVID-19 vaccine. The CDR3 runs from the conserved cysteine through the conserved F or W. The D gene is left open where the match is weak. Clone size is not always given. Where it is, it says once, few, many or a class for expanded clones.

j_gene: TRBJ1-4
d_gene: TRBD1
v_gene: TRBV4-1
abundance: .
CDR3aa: CASSQDPTGGLSTNEKLFF
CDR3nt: TGCGCCAGCAGCCAAGATCCAACAGGGGGGCTTTCAACTAATGAAAAACTGTTTTTT

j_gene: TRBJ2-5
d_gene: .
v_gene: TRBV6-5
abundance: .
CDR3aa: CASSYGTAEETQYF
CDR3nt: TGTGCCAGCAGTTACGGGACGGCCGAGGAGACCCAGTACTTC

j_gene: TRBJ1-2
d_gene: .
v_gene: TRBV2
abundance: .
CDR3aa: CASSEAPGGEGYTF
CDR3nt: TGTGCCAGCAGTGAAGCCCCCGGGGGTGAGGGCTACACCTTC

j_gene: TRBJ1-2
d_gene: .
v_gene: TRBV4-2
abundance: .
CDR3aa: CASSQDRAREAYGYTF
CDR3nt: TGTGCCAGCAGCCAAGATCGGGCCAGGGAGGCCTATGGCTACACCTTC

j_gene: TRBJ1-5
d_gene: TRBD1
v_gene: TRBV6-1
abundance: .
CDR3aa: CASSVEGGTGNQPQHF
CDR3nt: TGTGCCAGCAGTGTAGAGGGGGGGACAGGGAATCAGCCCCAGCATTTT

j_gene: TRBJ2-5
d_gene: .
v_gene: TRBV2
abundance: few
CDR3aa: CASSDLAVYQETQYF
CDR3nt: TGTGCCAGCAGCGATCTCGCCGTGTACCAAGAGACCCAGTACTTC

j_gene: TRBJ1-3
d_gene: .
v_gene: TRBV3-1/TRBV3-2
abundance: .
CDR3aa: CASSPPPGNTIYF
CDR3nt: TGTGCCAGCAGCCCCCCTCCTGGAAACACCATATATTTT

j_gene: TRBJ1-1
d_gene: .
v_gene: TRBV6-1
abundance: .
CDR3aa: CASSEQGRGAFF
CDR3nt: TGTGCCAGCAGTGAACAGGGCCGAGGAGCTTTCTTT

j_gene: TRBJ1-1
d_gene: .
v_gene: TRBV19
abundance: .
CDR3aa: CASTHQGKYTEAFF
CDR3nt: TGTGCCAGTACCCATCAGGGGAAGTACACTGAAGCTTTCTTT

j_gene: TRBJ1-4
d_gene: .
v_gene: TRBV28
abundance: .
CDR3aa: CASSLLRRKLFF
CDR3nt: TGTGCCAGCAGTTTATTGAGGAGAAAACTGTTTTTT

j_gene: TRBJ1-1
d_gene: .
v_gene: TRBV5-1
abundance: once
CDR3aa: CASRPSGGGEAFF
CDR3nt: TGCGCCAGCAGACCCTCGGGAGGGGGTGAAGCTTTCTTT

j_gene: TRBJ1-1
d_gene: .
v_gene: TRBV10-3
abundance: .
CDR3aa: CAISEPPGEEAFF
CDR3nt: TGTGCCATCAGTGAGCCCCCGGGAGAGGAAGCTTTCTTT

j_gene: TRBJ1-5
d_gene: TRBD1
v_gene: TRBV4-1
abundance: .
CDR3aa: CASSQTGTGDGQPQHF
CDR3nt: TGCGCCAGCAGCCAAACCGGGACAGGGGATGGTCAGCCCCAGCATTTT